What follows is one T cell receptor beta chain and its context. These data are taken from a study of blood T cell repertoires in COVID-19. TCRdb's table, derived via immunoSEQ multiplex PCR, lists solely in-frame clones and lacks some. The sample shows over 80,000 clones, about 86% of them seen only once. V lost 5 bases and J lost 0, with 13 bases in between. This CDR3 contains 15 residues. Per germline, CDR1 SGHTA and CDR2 FQGNSA. This clonotype originated in a woman aged 55-75 years with acute or convalescent COVID-19. The chain is built from TRBV7-2 and TRBJ1-1; D gene uncertain. Sequencing was done on a sample of peripheral blood. The CDR3 sequence is CASSPGARLNTEAFF. CDR3 in DNA: TGTGCCAGCAGCCCGGGTGCGAGGTTGAACACTGAAGCTTTCTTT.